The clone carrying this T cell receptor beta chain was counted ten times or more. The antigen is unknown. The data originate from a study of T cells in Graves' hyperthyroidism and ophthalmopathy. Overall study context: Peripheral blood draws took place at initial diagnosis, ahead of any treatment.

Amplification targeted TCR beta CDR3 regions from RNA transcripts. Carried out on the TCR CDR3, a first-round RT-PCR used the HTBI primer set. TCRdb re-analysed the multiplex PCR reads in MiXCR, keeping a single row per CDR3 protein. Of 250,000 or so distinct CDR3 sequences listed, 13% to 15% were seen once; the top ten hold more than 30%. The CDR3 consists of 17 residues. V gave up 2 bases and J gave up 7 bases; unmatched junction bases: 17. Germline-derived CDR1 and CDR2 are GTSNPN and SVGIG (reference sequence). Study-level results: Among thyroid clonotypes expanded above 0.001, most also appeared in blood.

Material for sequencing was blood. The receptor comes from a woman between 50 and 59 years old with Graves' hyperthyroidism that later progressed to Graves' ophthalmopathy. The gene calls are TRBV30 and TRBJ1-1; 9 nucleotides line up with TRBD1. CDR3 in DNA: TGTGCCTGGAGTCTTGGTTCGACAGGGGGTCAACTGGATGAAGCTTTCTTT. Protein: CAWSLGSTGGQLDEAFF. The variable domain in full, with the rest retrieved from reference TRBV30 and TRBJ1-1, is SQTIHQWPATLVQPVGSPLSLECTVEGTSNPNLYWYRQAAGRGLQLLFYSVGIGQISSEVPQNLSASRPQDRQFILSSKKLLLSDSGFYLCAWSLGSTGGQLDEAFFGQGTRLTVV.